The rows below give T cell receptor beta chains drawn from one sample of a study of T cells in Graves' hyperthyroidism and ophthalmopathy. TCRdb re-analysed the multiplex PCR reads in MiXCR, keeping a single row per CDR3 protein. The sample has around 280,000 distinct CDR3 sequences; approximately 15% are singletons. The sample comprised blood. Source of these receptors: a woman aged 40 to 55 with Graves' hyperthyroidism. The CDR3 runs from the conserved cysteine through the conserved F or W. D genes are given only for firm matches. The size entry is marked missing in some rows and otherwise reads once, few, many or a size class.

v_call,clone_size,d_call,j_call,cdr3_nt,cdr3_aa
TRBV15,few,TRBD1,TRBJ2-7,TGTGCCACCAGCAGACTACAGGGGATACACGAGCAGTACTTC,CATSRLQGIHEQYF
TRBV7-9,many,TRBD1,TRBJ1-5,TGTGCCAGCAGCTCCGGACAGGGGGATCTAGCAAATCAGCCCCAGCATTTT,CASSSGQGDLANQPQHF
TRBV6-1,few,TRBD2,TRBJ2-7,TGTGCCAGCAGGCTCGGACTAGCGGGAGGAGAGAGCGAGCAGTACTTC,CASRLGLAGGESEQYF
TRBV4-1,few,TRBD1,TRBJ1-6,TGCGCCAGCAGCCGGGACCGGCAGGGGGAATCACCCCTCCACTTT,CASSRDRQGESPLHF
TRBV7-3,many,TRBD2,TRBJ2-1,TGTGCCAGCAGCTCGGGACTAGCGGGAGCGGGGCAGTTCTTC,CASSSGLAGAGQFF
TRBV28,many,.,TRBJ2-7,TGTGCCAGCAGTATCCGGACTCTAACCTATCTCTCCTACGAGCAGTACTTC,CASSIRTLTYLSYEQYF
TRBV7-2,many,.,TRBJ1-3,TGTGCCAGCAGCTTAGATGTCGGGGCTGGAAACACCATATATTTT,CASSLDVGAGNTIYF
TRBV24-1,few,.,TRBJ2-1,TGTGCCACCAGTGGACTAAGTTACAATGAGCAGTTCTTC,CATSGLSYNEQFF
TRBV12-3/TRBV12-4,many,.,TRBJ2-2,TGTGCCAGCAGCATAGGGGTGGCCGGGGAGCTGTTTTTT,CASSIGVAGELFF
TRBV5-8,.,TRBD2,TRBJ2-2,TGTGCCAGCAGCAGAGGGGCAGGGAACGACGCCGTAGCGGGAATCGGGGAGCTGTTTTTT,CASSRGAGNDAVAGIGELFF
TRBV12-3/TRBV12-4,many,.,TRBJ2-1,TGTGCCAGCAGCCCCTCGCAGGGGGGAGACAATGAGCAGTTCTTC,CASSPSQGGDNEQFF
TRBV18,few,TRBD1,TRBJ2-7,TGTGCCAGCTCACCAATAGACAGGGTGGCCGAGCAGTACTTC,CASSPIDRVAEQYF
TRBV28,many,.,TRBJ2-7,TGTGCCAGCTCGATGACTGGGGGAGGATCCTACGAGCAGTACTTC,CASSMTGGGSYEQYF
TRBV12-3/TRBV12-4,many,.,TRBJ2-1,TGTGCCAGCAGTTTCCAAGCAGGGACCAATGAGCAGTTCTTC,CASSFQAGTNEQFF
TRBV19,few,TRBD1,TRBJ1-4,TGTGCCAGTAGTATGGGACAGGGAGGCAATGAAAAACTGTTTTTT,CASSMGQGGNEKLFF
TRBV3-1,many,.,TRBJ1-5,TGTGCCAGCAGCCAAGCGCTATATCAGCCCCAGCATTTT,CASSQALYQPQHF
TRBV7-9,many,TRBD2,TRBJ2-7,TGTGCCAGCAGCCGACCAGCGGGGGGAACCTACGAGCAGTACTTC,CASSRPAGGTYEQYF
TRBV24-1,many,.,TRBJ2-3,TGTGCCACCAGTGATCTGGCAACAGATACGCAGTATTTT,CATSDLATDTQYF
TRBV11-2,many,TRBD2,TRBJ2-2,TGTGCCAGCAGCTATCTAGCGGGCGATCTCACCGGGGAGCTGTTTTTT,CASSYLAGDLTGELFF
TRBV27,many,.,TRBJ2-1,TGTGCCAGCAGTTCCAAGCGGAACAATGAGCAGTTCTTC,CASSSKRNNEQFF
TRBV19,many,.,TRBJ1-5,TGTGCCATCGCGTTCGCGCGACAAGAAAATCAGCCCCAGCATTTT,CAIAFARQENQPQHF
TRBV28,.,TRBD1,TRBJ1-5,TGTGCCAGCAGTCTAAGGACAGGGAAAGGCAATCAGCCCCAGCATTTT,CASSLRTGKGNQPQHF
TRBV20-1,few,TRBD2,TRBJ2-6,TGCAGTGCTAGGCCGACTAGCGGGAGTGGTTCTGGGGCCAACGTCCTGACTTTC,CSARPTSGSGSGANVLTF
TRBV6-2/TRBV6-3,many,TRBD2,TRBJ2-5,TGTGCCAGCAGTTACCTAGCGGGAGGGCCGGATCAAGAGACCCAGTACTTC,CASSYLAGGPDQETQYF
TRBV12-5,many,TRBD1,TRBJ2-3,TGTGCTAGTGGTCATCCGACAGGGGGCAGTTCCACAGATACGCAGTATTTT,CASGHPTGGSSTDTQYF
TRBV6-1,.,.,TRBJ2-2,TGTGCCAGCGGAATGGGACTCGACACCGGGGAGCTGTTTTTT,CASGMGLDTGELFF
TRBV7-9,many,.,TRBJ1-2,TGTGCCAGCAGCTTTGGCGCAGTGGGAGACTATGGCTACACCTTC,CASSFGAVGDYGYTF
TRBV19,few,.,TRBJ2-1,TGTGCCAGTAGTATCGGAAGAAACAATGAGCAGTTCTTC,CASSIGRNNEQFF
TRBV12-3/TRBV12-4,many,.,TRBJ2-2,TGTGCCAGCAGTTTTCTTACAGGGGGGGCCGGGGAGCTGTTTTTT,CASSFLTGGAGELFF
TRBV10-3,many,.,TRBJ1-1,TGTGCCATCAGACAACCGGACAGAACCCTTTTGGGGACTGAAGCTTTCTTT,CAIRQPDRTLLGTEAFF
TRBV7-9,many,.,TRBJ2-7,TGTGCCAGCGCAGCCGGGTCTAGCGGAGAGAGGGGGGAGCAGTACTTC,CASAAGSSGERGEQYF
TRBV2,many,.,TRBJ2-2,TGTGCCAGCAATCCGAGACGGGGTGCTGACGAGCTGTTTTTT,CASNPRRGADELFF
TRBV20-1,few,TRBD1,TRBJ2-2,TGCAGTGCAAGGAGGACAGGGGGCCTCGGGGAGCTGTTTTTT,CSARRTGGLGELFF
TRBV4-1,few,.,TRBJ1-6,TGCGCCAGCAGCCAAGAGGCCAGTAGTTCACCCCTCCACTTT,CASSQEASSSPLHF
TRBV2,many,TRBD1,TRBJ2-5,TGTGCCAGCAGGGACAGGGGGCAGGAGACCCAGTACTTC,CASRDRGQETQYF
TRBV27,.,TRBD2,TRBJ2-2,TGTGCCAGCAACCTCCTAGCGGCCTCTAACACCGGGGAGCTGTTTTTT,CASNLLAASNTGELFF
TRBV11-2,many,.,TRBJ1-2,TGTGCCAGCAGCCCCCTGGGGATCTTCTATGGCTACACCTTC,CASSPLGIFYGYTF
TRBV2,many,TRBD1,TRBJ1-5,TGTGCCAGTGCCGGTGGGGCAGGGGGGAGTCAGCCCCAGCATTTT,CASAGGAGGSQPQHF
TRBV3-1,.,.,TRBJ1-6,TGTGCCAGCAGCCATGGGTTGAATAATTCACCCCTCCACTTT,CASSHGLNNSPLHF
TRBV29-1,many,TRBD1,TRBJ1-2,TGCAGCGTTGATGATAGGTTGGGACAGGCGGGCGGCTACACCTTC,CSVDDRLGQAGGYTF
TRBV20-1,many,TRBD2,TRBJ2-1,TGCAGTGCTAGGGGGACTAGCGGGAGGGATGGCAATGAGCAGTTCTTC,CSARGTSGRDGNEQFF
TRBV20-1,many,TRBD1,TRBJ1-1,TGCAGTGCTAGTCGCAGGGGGACTGAAGCTTTCTTT,CSASRRGTEAFF
TRBV2,many,.,TRBJ1-5,TGTGCCAGCAGTGAATGGAGGAGCAATCAGCCCCAGCATTTT,CASSEWRSNQPQHF
TRBV11-2,few,TRBD2,TRBJ2-5,TGTGCCAGCAGCCCTGGGACTAGCGGGAGGAGGCCCCAAGAGACCCAGTACTTC,CASSPGTSGRRPQETQYF
TRBV7-2,many,.,TRBJ2-7,TGTGCCAGCAGCTTAGTAGGCGACAAGGCCTACGAGCAGTACTTC,CASSLVGDKAYEQYF
TRBV4-1,few,.,TRBJ1-1,TGCGCCAGCAGCCAAGTATGGAAGAGGAACACTGAAGCTTTCTTT,CASSQVWKRNTEAFF